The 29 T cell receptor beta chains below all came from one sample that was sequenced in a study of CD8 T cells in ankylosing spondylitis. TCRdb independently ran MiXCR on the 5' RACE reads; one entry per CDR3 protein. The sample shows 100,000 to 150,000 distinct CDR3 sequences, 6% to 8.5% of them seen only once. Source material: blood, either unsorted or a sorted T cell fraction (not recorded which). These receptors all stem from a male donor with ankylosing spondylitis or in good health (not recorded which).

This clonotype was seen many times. CDR3 in DNA: TGCAGTGCCCGAGGAGGGAGGGACACCGGGGAGCTGTTTTTT. As protein: CSARGGRDTGELFF. The chain joins TRBV20-1 to TRBJ2-2; 7 bases agree with TRBD2. The length of the CDR3 is 14 residues. Germline CDR1 and CDR2: DFQATT and SNEGSKA (reference sequence). Germline trimming cut 6 bases from V and 3 bases from J; bases unmatched to any gene: 7.

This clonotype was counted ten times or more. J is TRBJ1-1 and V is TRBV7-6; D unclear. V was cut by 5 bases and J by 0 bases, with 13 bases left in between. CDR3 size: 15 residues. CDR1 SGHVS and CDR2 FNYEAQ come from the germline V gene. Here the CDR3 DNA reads TGTGCCAGCAGCCCCGTAGGCTACATGAACACTGAAGCTTTCTTT. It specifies CASSPVGYMNTEAFF.

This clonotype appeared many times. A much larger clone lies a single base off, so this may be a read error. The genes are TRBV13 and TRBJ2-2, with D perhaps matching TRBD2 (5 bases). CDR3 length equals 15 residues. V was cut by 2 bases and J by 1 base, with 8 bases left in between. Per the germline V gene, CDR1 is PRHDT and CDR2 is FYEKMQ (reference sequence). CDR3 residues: CASSLPGRNTGELFF. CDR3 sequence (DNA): TGTGCCAGCAGCTTACCGGGAAGGAACACCGGGGAGCTGTTTTTT.

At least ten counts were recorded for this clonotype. The CDR3 loop reads CASSPISQRRGEAFF. The CDR3 DNA follows: TGTGCCAGCAGCCCCATAAGTCAACGAAGGGGCGAAGCTTTCTTT. This chain joins TRBV7-2 and TRBJ1-1; a possible D gene is TRBD1 (5 bases). The CDR3 spans 15 residues. From germline, CDR1 is SGHTA and CDR2 FQGNSA. Deletions cut 5 bases from V and 8 bases from J, with 21 bases between.

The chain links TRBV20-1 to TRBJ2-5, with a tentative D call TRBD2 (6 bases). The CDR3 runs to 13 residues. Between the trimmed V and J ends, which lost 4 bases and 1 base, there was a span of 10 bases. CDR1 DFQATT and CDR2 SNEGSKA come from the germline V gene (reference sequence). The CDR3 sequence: CSAIRGTQETQYF. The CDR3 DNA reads TGCAGTGCTATTCGGGGGACCCAAGAGACCCAGTACTTC.

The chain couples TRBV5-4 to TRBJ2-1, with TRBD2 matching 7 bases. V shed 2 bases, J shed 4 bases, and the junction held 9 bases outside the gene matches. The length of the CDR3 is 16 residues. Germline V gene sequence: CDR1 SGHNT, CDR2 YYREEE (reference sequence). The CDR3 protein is CASSFGSGTFYNEQFF. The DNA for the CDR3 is TGTGCCAGCAGCTTTGGGAGCGGGACCTTTTACAATGAGCAGTTCTTC.

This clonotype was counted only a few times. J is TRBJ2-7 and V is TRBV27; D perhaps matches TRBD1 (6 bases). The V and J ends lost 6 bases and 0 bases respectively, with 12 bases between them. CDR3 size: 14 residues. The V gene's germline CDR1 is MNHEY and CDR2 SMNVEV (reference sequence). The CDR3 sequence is CASSWDNFSYEQYF. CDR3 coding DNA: TGTGCCAGCAGCTGGGACAACTTCTCCTACGAGCAGTACTTC.

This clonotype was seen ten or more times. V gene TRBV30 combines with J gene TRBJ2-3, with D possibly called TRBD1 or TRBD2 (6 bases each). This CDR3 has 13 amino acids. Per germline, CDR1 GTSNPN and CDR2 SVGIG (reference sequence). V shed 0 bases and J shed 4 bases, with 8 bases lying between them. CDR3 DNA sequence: TGTGCCTGGAGTGTCGGGGGCTCAGATACGCAGTATTTT. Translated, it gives CAWSVGGSDTQYF.

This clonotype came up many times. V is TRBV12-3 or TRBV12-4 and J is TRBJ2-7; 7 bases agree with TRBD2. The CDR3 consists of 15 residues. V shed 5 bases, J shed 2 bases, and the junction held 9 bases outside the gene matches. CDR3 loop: CASSRGSSGTYEQYF. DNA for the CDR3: TGTGCCAGCAGTAGGGGATCTAGCGGAACCTACGAGCAGTACTTC.

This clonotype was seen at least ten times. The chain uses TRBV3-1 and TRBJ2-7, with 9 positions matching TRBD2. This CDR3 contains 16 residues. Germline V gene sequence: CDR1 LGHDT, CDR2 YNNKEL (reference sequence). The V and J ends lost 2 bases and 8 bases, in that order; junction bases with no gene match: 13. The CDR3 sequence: CASSQLLTSGPGKQYF. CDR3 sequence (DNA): TGTGCCAGCAGCCAACTTCTGACTAGCGGCCCGGGAAAGCAGTACTTC.

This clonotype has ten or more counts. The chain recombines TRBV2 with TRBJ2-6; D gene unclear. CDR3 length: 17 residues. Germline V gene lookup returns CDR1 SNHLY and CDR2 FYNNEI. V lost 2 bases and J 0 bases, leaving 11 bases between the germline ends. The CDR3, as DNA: TGTGCCAGCAGTGAAAGGAGCTGGGCCTCTGGGGCCAACGTCCTGACTTTC. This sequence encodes CASSERSWASGANVLTF.

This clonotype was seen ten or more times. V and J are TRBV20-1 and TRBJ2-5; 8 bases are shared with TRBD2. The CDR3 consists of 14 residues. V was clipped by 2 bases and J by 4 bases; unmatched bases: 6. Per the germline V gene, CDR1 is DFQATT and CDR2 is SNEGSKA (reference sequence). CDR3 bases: TGCAGTGCTAGATCGGGCGGGGGGCGAGAGACCCAGTACTTC. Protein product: CSARSGGGRETQYF.

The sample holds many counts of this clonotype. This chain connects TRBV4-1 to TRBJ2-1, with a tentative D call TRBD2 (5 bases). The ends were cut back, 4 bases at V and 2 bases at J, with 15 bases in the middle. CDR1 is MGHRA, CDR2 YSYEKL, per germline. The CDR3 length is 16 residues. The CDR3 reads CASSLGPGSPYNEQFF. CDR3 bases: TGCGCCAGCAGCCTCGGGCCGGGATCTCCCTACAATGAGCAGTTCTTC.

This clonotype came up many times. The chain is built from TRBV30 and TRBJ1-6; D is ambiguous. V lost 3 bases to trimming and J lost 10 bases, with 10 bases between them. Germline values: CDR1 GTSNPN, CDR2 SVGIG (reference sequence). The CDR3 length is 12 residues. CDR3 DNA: TGTGCCTGGAGCGTTTTAATGTCACCCCTCCACTTT. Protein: CAWSVLMSPLHF.

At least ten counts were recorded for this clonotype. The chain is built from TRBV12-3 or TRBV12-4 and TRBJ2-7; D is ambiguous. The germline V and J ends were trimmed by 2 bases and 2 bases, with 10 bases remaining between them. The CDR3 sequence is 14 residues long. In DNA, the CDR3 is TGTGCCAGCAGTTTAAGGCGGCCCCCCTACGAGCAGTACTTC. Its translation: CASSLRRPPYEQYF.

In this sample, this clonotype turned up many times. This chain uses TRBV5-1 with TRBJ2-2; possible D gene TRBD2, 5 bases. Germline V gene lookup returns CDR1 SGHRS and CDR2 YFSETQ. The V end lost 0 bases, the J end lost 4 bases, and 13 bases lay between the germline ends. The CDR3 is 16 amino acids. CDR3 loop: CASSLDPGSGTGELFF. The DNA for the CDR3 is TGCGCCAGCAGCTTGGATCCGGGGTCGGGCACCGGGGAGCTGTTTTTT. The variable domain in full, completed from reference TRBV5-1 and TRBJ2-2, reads KAGVTQTPRYLIKTRGQQVTLSCSPISGHRSVSWYQQTPGQGLQFLFEYFSETQRNKGNFPGRFSGRQFSNSRSEMNVSTLELGDSALYLCASSLDPGSGTGELFFGEGSRLTVL.

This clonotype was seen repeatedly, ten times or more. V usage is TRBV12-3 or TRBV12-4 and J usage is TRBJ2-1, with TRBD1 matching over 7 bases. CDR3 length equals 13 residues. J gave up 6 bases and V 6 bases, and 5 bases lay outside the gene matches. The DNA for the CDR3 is TGTGCCAGCAGCATGACAGGGTCCAATGAGCAGTTCTTC. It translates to CASSMTGSNEQFF.

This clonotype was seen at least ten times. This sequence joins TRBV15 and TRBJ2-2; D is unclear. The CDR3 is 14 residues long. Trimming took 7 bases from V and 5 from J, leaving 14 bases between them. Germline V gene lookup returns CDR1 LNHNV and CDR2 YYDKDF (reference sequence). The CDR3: CATNGDDRTGELFF. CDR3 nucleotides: TGTGCCACCAATGGGGATGATCGGACCGGGGAGCTGTTTTTT.

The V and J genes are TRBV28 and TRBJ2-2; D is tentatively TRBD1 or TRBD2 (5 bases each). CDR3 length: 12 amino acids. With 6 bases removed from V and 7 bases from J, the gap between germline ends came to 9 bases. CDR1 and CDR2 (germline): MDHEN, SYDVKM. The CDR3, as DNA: TGTGCCAGCAGAATGGGGGTCGGGGAGCTGTTTTTT. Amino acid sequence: CASRMGVGELFF.

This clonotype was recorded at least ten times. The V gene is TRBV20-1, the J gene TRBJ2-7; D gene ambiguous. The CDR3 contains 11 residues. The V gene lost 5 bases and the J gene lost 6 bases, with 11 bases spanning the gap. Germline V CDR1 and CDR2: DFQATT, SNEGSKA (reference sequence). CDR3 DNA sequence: TGCAGTGCTCTCCCCGGTGGCGAGCAGTACTTC. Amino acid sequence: CSALPGGEQYF.

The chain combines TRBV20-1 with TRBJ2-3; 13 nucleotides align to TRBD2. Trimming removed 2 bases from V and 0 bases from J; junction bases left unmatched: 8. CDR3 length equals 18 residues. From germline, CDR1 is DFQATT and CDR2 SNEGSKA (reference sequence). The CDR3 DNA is TGCAGTGCTAGAACGGGACTAGCGGGACAGACTAGCACAGATACGCAGTATTTT. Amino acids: CSARTGLAGQTSTDTQYF.

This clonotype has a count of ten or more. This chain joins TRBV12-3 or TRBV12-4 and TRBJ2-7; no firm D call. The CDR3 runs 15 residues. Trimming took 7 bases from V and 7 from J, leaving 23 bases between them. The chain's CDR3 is CASTRSTIPAREQYF. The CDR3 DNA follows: TGTGCCAGCACCAGGTCCACTATCCCCGCGAGGGAGCAGTACTTC.

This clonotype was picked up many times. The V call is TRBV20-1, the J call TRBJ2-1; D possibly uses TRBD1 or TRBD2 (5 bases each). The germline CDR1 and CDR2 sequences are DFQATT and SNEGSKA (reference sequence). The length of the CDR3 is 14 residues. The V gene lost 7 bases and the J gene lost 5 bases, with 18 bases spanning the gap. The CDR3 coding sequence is TGCAGTGTGCCGGTTGGCAGGGACCACAATGAGCAGTTCTTC. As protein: CSVPVGRDHNEQFF.

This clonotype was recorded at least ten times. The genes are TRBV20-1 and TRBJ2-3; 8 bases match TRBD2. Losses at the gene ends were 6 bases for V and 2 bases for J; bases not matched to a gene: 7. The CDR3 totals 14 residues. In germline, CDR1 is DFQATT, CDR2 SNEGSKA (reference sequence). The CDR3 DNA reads TGCAGTGCCGGGAGGGACGGCCTCACAGATACGCAGTATTTT. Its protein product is CSAGRDGLTDTQYF.

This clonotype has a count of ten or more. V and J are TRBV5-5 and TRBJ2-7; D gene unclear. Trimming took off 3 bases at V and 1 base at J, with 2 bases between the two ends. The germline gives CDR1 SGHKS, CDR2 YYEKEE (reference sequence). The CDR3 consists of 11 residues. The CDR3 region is CASSWSYEQYF. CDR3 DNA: TGTGCCAGCAGCTGGTCCTACGAGCAGTACTTC.

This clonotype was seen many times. The CDR3 loop is CSASYQETQYF. The DNA of the CDR3 is TGCAGTGCTAGCTACCAAGAGACCCAGTACTTC. The chain has TRBV20-1 and TRBJ2-5; no clear D. Trimming left V 3 bases short and J 0 bases short, with 2 bases between. Germline V CDR1 and CDR2: DFQATT, SNEGSKA (reference sequence). The CDR3 runs to 11 residues.

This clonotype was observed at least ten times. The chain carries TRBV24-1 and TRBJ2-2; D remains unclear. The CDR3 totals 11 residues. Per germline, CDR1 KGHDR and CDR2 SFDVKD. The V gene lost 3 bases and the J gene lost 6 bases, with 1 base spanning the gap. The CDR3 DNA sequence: TGTGCCACCAGTGATGCCGGGGAGCTGTTTTTT. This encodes CATSDAGELFF.

CDR3 region: CATPESIAGYTGANVLTF. CDR3 nucleotide sequence: TGTGCCACCCCGGAGTCGATAGCGGGATACACTGGGGCCAACGTCCTGACTTTC. The chain carries TRBV30 and TRBJ2-6, with 8 nucleotides matching TRBD2. V lost 8 bases and J lost 2; bases outside the gene matches: 17. This CDR3 is built from 18 residues. Germline CDR1 is GTSNPN and CDR2 is SVGIG (reference sequence).

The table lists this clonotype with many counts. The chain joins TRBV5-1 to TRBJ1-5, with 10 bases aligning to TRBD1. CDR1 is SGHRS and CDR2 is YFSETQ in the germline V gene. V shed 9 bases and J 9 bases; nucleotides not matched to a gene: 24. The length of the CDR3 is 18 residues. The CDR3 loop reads CATDTGTGAHEGVRPQHF. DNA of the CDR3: TGCGCCACTGATACCGGGACAGGGGCCCACGAGGGTGTTCGGCCCCAGCATTTT.